A selection of T cell receptor beta chains follows, all from one sample in a study of blood T cell repertoires in COVID-19. Using immunoSEQ multiplex PCR, the repertoire was profiled, and TCRdb retains in-frame clones only, with some absent. The sample has 140,000 to 150,000 clones; 70% to 90% are singletons. The sample was peripheral blood. All receptors derive from a man aged 65 to 79 with acute or convalescent COVID-19. The CDR3 runs from the conserved cysteine through the conserved F or W.

CDR3 protein: CSASRLQGASYEQYF
V gene: TRBV20-1
J gene: TRBJ2-7

CDR3 protein: CASTPSGTGNYNEQFF
V gene: TRBV3-1/TRBV3-2
J gene: TRBJ2-1

CDR3 protein: CASKRLATYNEQFF
V gene: TRBV5-1
J gene: TRBJ2-1

CDR3 protein: CASGIQGGHTEAFF
V gene: TRBV7-8
J gene: TRBJ1-1

CDR3 protein: CASSGGLPPETQYF
V gene: TRBV18
J gene: TRBJ2-5

CDR3 protein: CASSRQTLDGYTF
V gene: TRBV5-5
J gene: TRBJ1-2

CDR3 protein: CASSWDRANEKLFF
V gene: TRBV5-4
J gene: TRBJ1-4

CDR3 protein: CASSQSNTEAFF
V gene: TRBV6-5
J gene: TRBJ1-1

CDR3 protein: CASSHPGYGYTF
V gene: TRBV3-1/TRBV3-2
J gene: TRBJ1-2

CDR3 protein: CASNPGLAVGRRANEQFF
V gene: TRBV5-1
J gene: TRBJ2-1

CDR3 protein: CASSREGNYGYTF
V gene: TRBV5-1
J gene: TRBJ1-2

CDR3 protein: CASSSTGGLGTEAFF
V gene: TRBV5-4
J gene: TRBJ1-1

CDR3 protein: CASRTPGGNQPQHF
V gene: TRBV6-5
J gene: TRBJ1-5

CDR3 protein: CSVSQTSVGETQYF
V gene: TRBV29-1
J gene: TRBJ2-5

CDR3 protein: CASSQEPAQAPGEQFF
V gene: TRBV4-1
J gene: TRBJ2-1

CDR3 protein: CASSVATGQGANSPLHF
V gene: TRBV5-1
J gene: TRBJ1-6

CDR3 protein: CASSSWTSGLGELFF
V gene: TRBV11-2
J gene: TRBJ2-2

CDR3 protein: CASSLDATAFF
V gene: TRBV7-9
J gene: TRBJ1-1

CDR3 protein: CASKLFNSPLHF
V gene: TRBV27
J gene: TRBJ1-6

CDR3 protein: CASSLTREGAGEKLFF
V gene: TRBV3-1/TRBV3-2
J gene: TRBJ1-4

CDR3 protein: CASSFDGQGNTEAFF
V gene: TRBV11-3
J gene: TRBJ1-1

CDR3 protein: CASIMKGEGQGQETQYF
V gene: TRBV4-1
J gene: TRBJ2-5

CDR3 protein: CASSQGQGGNIQYF
V gene: TRBV14
J gene: TRBJ2-4

CDR3 protein: CASSPGTLGETQYF
V gene: TRBV18
J gene: TRBJ2-5

CDR3 protein: CASSLGPYNSPLHF
V gene: TRBV7-8
J gene: TRBJ1-6

CDR3 protein: CASSLISTYEQYF
V gene: TRBV5-4
J gene: TRBJ2-7

CDR3 protein: CASSSWTSGAQETQYF
V gene: TRBV13
J gene: TRBJ2-5

CDR3 protein: CATSDFSPGRGDSNQPQHF
V gene: TRBV24-1
J gene: TRBJ1-5

CDR3 protein: CASRGPGFAGAQYF
V gene: TRBV6-5
J gene: TRBJ2-5

CDR3 protein: CASSLGGGQGELSYGYTF
V gene: TRBV5-5
J gene: TRBJ1-2

CDR3 protein: CSVRRPDYGYTF
V gene: TRBV29-1
J gene: TRBJ1-2

CDR3 protein: CASSFRRVGSYEQYF
V gene: TRBV5-1
J gene: TRBJ2-7

CDR3 protein: CASSLGQNQPQHF
V gene: TRBV5-1
J gene: TRBJ1-5

CDR3 protein: CASSSDRRGTNTEAFF
V gene: TRBV19
J gene: TRBJ1-1

CDR3 protein: CASSPRQGIYEQFF
V gene: TRBV3-1/TRBV3-2
J gene: TRBJ2-1

CDR3 protein: CASSKTDNSPLHF
V gene: TRBV3-1/TRBV3-2
J gene: TRBJ1-6

CDR3 protein: CASSAAMNTEAFF
V gene: TRBV12-3/TRBV12-4
J gene: TRBJ1-1